This T cell receptor beta chain was sequenced during a study of T cells in Graves' hyperthyroidism and ophthalmopathy. Study in general: The initial diagnosis was the point when peripheral blood was collected, ahead of any treatment.

Germline lookup yields CDR1 LNHDA and CDR2 SQIVND (reference sequence). V was shortened by 7 bases and J by 3 bases, with 13 bases between the two germline ends. The CDR3 runs to 14 residues. This clonotype was seen only a few times. In making diagnoses, clinical symptoms, serum thyroxine and TRAb, thyroid ultrasound and orbital computed tomography were all used. Amplification of TCR beta CDR3 regions was performed using RNA transcripts as template. Carried out on the TCR CDR3, a first-round RT-PCR used the HTBI primer set. Via MiXCR, TCRdb re-called the multiplex PCR reads, giving one row per CDR3 protein. Among about 720,000 distinct CDR3 sequences listed, 15% to 20% were seen once.

The chain uses TRBV19 and TRBJ1-5, with D perhaps matching TRBD1 (6 bases). The specimen sequenced was blood. The sequence derives from a woman in her forties or fifties with Graves' hyperthyroidism that later progressed to Graves' ophthalmopathy. CDR3 protein: CASTPQGLNQPQHF. CDR3 bases: TGTGCCAGTACCCCCCAGGGGCTCAATCAGCCCCAGCATTTT.